This T cell receptor beta chain was recovered during a study of early T cells in non-severe SARS-CoV-2 infection. Turning to the study itself: The authors sequenced bulk RNA from unsorted whole blood, leaving chains unpaired.

This CDR3 has 12 amino acids. The ends were cut back, 6 bases at V and 0 bases at J, with 5 bases in the middle. In germline, CDR1 is SNHLY, CDR2 FYNNEI. Attachment of unique molecular identifiers to individual cDNA molecules was performed. A single record per CDR3 protein comes from TCRdb applying MiXCR to the 5' RACE reads. The data show around 31,000 distinct CDR3 sequences, 4.5% to 6.5% seen once. General study results and limits: There was a bias toward anti-spike CD8 responses in VDJdb matching, which missed private and CD4 specificities.

This clonotype occurred many times. Its antigen is unknown. The TCR sequence derives from an adult who was a healthcare worker with PCR-confirmed SARS-CoV-2 infection or an uninfected control (not recorded which). The sequenced sample consisted of whole blood. V usage is TRBV2 and J usage is TRBJ2-5; D remains ambiguous. The CDR3 region is CASRAYQETQYF. CDR3 DNA sequence: TGTGCCAGCAGGGCTTACCAAGAGACCCAGTACTTC. The complete variable domain, with remaining parts taken from reference TRBV2 and TRBJ2-5, reads EPEVTQTPSHQVTQMGQEVILRCVPISNHLYFYWYRQILGQKVEFLVSFYNNEISEKSEIFDDQFSVERPDGSNFTLKIRSTKLEDSAMYFCASRAYQETQYFGPGTRLLVL.